These T cell receptor beta chains were read from a single sample in a study of blood T cell repertoires in COVID-19. Only in-frame clones appear in the TCRdb table, and some are missing; sequencing was by immunoSEQ multiplex PCR. The data hold some 80,000 clones, with 87% observed a single time. Material: peripheral blood. The receptor source for this set is a woman of 80 years or more with active or convalescent COVID-19. Both conserved end residues are part of each CDR3. A D gene is named only where the DNA matches it firmly. Size is stated for part of the rows, as once, few or many counts, or as a class when the clone is expanded.

d_call: TRBD1; clone_size: .; v_call: TRBV19; j_call: TRBJ2-1; cdr3_nt: TGTGCCAGTAGTATGGACAGGAATTACAATGAGCAGTTCTTC; cdr3_aa: CASSMDRNYNEQFF
d_call: .; clone_size: .; v_call: TRBV10-1; j_call: TRBJ2-7; cdr3_nt: TGCGCCAGCAGCCGGGGTTCATCCGAGCAGTACTTC; cdr3_aa: CASSRGSSEQYF
d_call: .; clone_size: .; v_call: TRBV9; j_call: TRBJ1-2; cdr3_nt: TGTGCCAGCAGCGTAGGCGCAGGGGACCATGGCTACACCTTC; cdr3_aa: CASSVGAGDHGYTF
d_call: TRBD1; clone_size: .; v_call: TRBV19; j_call: TRBJ1-1; cdr3_nt: TGTGCCAGTAGTCAGGGGACAGGGGGGACTGAAGCTTTCTTT; cdr3_aa: CASSQGTGGTEAFF
d_call: .; clone_size: .; v_call: TRBV10-3; j_call: TRBJ2-2; cdr3_nt: TGTGCCATCAGGGACAGATTCACCGGGGAGCTGTTTTTT; cdr3_aa: CAIRDRFTGELFF
d_call: TRBD1; clone_size: few; v_call: TRBV6-5; j_call: TRBJ2-7; cdr3_nt: TGTGCCAGCAATAACGGCGGACAGGGCATCTACGAGCAGTACTTC; cdr3_aa: CASNNGGQGIYEQYF
d_call: .; clone_size: .; v_call: TRBV5-6; j_call: TRBJ2-5; cdr3_nt: TGTGCCAGCAGCTTGGAAGCGGCTCTCCAAGAGACCCAGTACTTC; cdr3_aa: CASSLEAALQETQYF
d_call: TRBD1; clone_size: .; v_call: TRBV24-1; j_call: TRBJ2-5; cdr3_nt: TGTGCCACCAGTTCGACAGGGGGGGTGGAGACCCAGTACTTC; cdr3_aa: CATSSTGGVETQYF
d_call: .; clone_size: .; v_call: TRBV9; j_call: TRBJ1-1; cdr3_nt: TGTGCCAGCAGCGTAGAAGATGGTGCCCAGGGGCGGAACACTGAAGCTTTCTTT; cdr3_aa: CASSVEDGAQGRNTEAFF
d_call: TRBD1; clone_size: .; v_call: TRBV10-3; j_call: TRBJ1-3; cdr3_nt: TGTGCCATCTCGACAGGGAGAGAAAACACCATATATTTT; cdr3_aa: CAISTGRENTIYF
d_call: TRBD1; clone_size: .; v_call: TRBV19; j_call: TRBJ1-3; cdr3_nt: TGTGCCAGTAAGACAGGGGGGAAGAGCTCTGGAAACACCATATATTTT; cdr3_aa: CASKTGGKSSGNTIYF
d_call: TRBD1; clone_size: .; v_call: TRBV5-5; j_call: TRBJ1-1; cdr3_nt: TGTGCCAGCAGCTTGGGGACAGGGTTGAACACTGAAGCTTTCTTT; cdr3_aa: CASSLGTGLNTEAFF
d_call: .; clone_size: .; v_call: TRBV5-1; j_call: TRBJ1-1; cdr3_nt: TGCGCCAGCAGCGGGTCAGGGGAAGGCACTGAAGCTTTCTTT; cdr3_aa: CASSGSGEGTEAFF
d_call: .; clone_size: few; v_call: TRBV2; j_call: TRBJ1-6; cdr3_nt: TGTGCCAGCAGTGGAACGGGGGATAATTCACCCCTCCACTTT; cdr3_aa: CASSGTGDNSPLHF
d_call: .; clone_size: .; v_call: TRBV4-3; j_call: TRBJ1-2; cdr3_nt: TGCGCCAGCAGCCAAGTGGGAGACCAGGTGGCGGGTGGCTACACCTTC; cdr3_aa: CASSQVGDQVAGGYTF
d_call: .; clone_size: few; v_call: TRBV25-1; j_call: TRBJ1-4; cdr3_nt: TGTGCCAGCACGGGGTATGAAAAACTGTTTTTT; cdr3_aa: CASTGYEKLFF
d_call: .; clone_size: .; v_call: TRBV27; j_call: TRBJ2-1; cdr3_nt: TGTGCCAGCCGCTCTCTAGGGATCGGGACCTACAATGAGCAGTTCTTC; cdr3_aa: CASRSLGIGTYNEQFF
d_call: TRBD2; clone_size: .; v_call: TRBV11-2; j_call: TRBJ2-1; cdr3_nt: TGTGCCAGCAGCTTAGGGACTAGCGGGCAGTATGAGCAGTTCTTC; cdr3_aa: CASSLGTSGQYEQFF
d_call: .; clone_size: .; v_call: TRBV5-1; j_call: TRBJ1-6; cdr3_nt: TGCGCCAGCAGCCCCACCCCGTTGGGGCCAGCTCTTTCCCTCCACTTT; cdr3_aa: CASSPTPLGPALSLHF
d_call: .; clone_size: .; v_call: TRBV7-3; j_call: TRBJ2-3; cdr3_nt: TGTGCCAGCAGCTCTACAGGCACTAGCACAGATACGCAGTATTTT; cdr3_aa: CASSSTGTSTDTQYF
d_call: .; clone_size: .; v_call: TRBV29-1; j_call: TRBJ2-2; cdr3_nt: TGCAGCGTCGGGGGGCGACCGGCCGGGGAGCTGTTTTTT; cdr3_aa: CSVGGRPAGELFF
d_call: .; clone_size: .; v_call: TRBV7-2; j_call: TRBJ2-1; cdr3_nt: TGTGCCAGCAGCTTAGGGCAGGGGACCTACAATGAGCAGTTCTTC; cdr3_aa: CASSLGQGTYNEQFF
d_call: TRBD2; clone_size: .; v_call: TRBV18; j_call: TRBJ2-3; cdr3_nt: TGTGCCAGCTCAACATCCTCTAGCGGCGGGAGGGCCTATACGCAGTATTTT; cdr3_aa: CASSTSSSGGRAYTQYF
d_call: .; clone_size: .; v_call: TRBV19; j_call: TRBJ1-5; cdr3_nt: TGTGCCAGTAGTCCCCTCTACGGAGCTAGCAATCAGCCCCAGCATTTT; cdr3_aa: CASSPLYGASNQPQHF
d_call: TRBD2; clone_size: .; v_call: TRBV5-6; j_call: TRBJ2-7; cdr3_nt: TGTGCCAGCAGCAGGGGGACTAGCGGGAGGGCCTTGTCCTACGAGCAGTACTTC; cdr3_aa: CASSRGTSGRALSYEQYF
d_call: .; clone_size: .; v_call: TRBV15; j_call: TRBJ1-3; cdr3_nt: TGTGCCACCAGCGGCCGCATGATCTCTGGAAACACCATATATTTT; cdr3_aa: CATSGRMISGNTIYF
d_call: .; clone_size: .; v_call: TRBV11-2; j_call: TRBJ2-2; cdr3_nt: TGTGCCAGCAGCAAGACTAGGAACACCGGGGAGCTGTTTTTT; cdr3_aa: CASSKTRNTGELFF
d_call: TRBD2; clone_size: .; v_call: TRBV9; j_call: TRBJ2-2; cdr3_nt: TGTGCCAGCAGCGCATCCGGGACTAATCCCGGGGAGCTGTTTTTT; cdr3_aa: CASSASGTNPGELFF
d_call: TRBD1; clone_size: .; v_call: TRBV3-1/TRBV3-2; j_call: TRBJ2-5; cdr3_nt: TGTGCCAGCAGCCAAGGTACGACAGGGTTGCAGACCCAGTACTTC; cdr3_aa: CASSQGTTGLQTQYF
d_call: .; clone_size: .; v_call: TRBV4-3; j_call: TRBJ1-2; cdr3_nt: TGCGCCAGCACCTCTCAGGGCCGTGGGTTTCAGAACTATGGCTACACCTTC; cdr3_aa: CASTSQGRGFQNYGYTF
d_call: TRBD2; clone_size: few; v_call: TRBV30; j_call: TRBJ2-1; cdr3_nt: TGTGCCTGGAGTGTACTAGCGGGTAGCTCCTACAATGAGCAGTTCTTC; cdr3_aa: CAWSVLAGSSYNEQFF
d_call: .; clone_size: .; v_call: TRBV7-2; j_call: TRBJ2-5; cdr3_nt: TGTGCCAGCAGCGCCCGGGGGGCAGGGGAGACCCAGTACTTC; cdr3_aa: CASSARGAGETQYF
d_call: .; clone_size: .; v_call: TRBV2; j_call: TRBJ2-5; cdr3_nt: TGTGCCAGCAGTGGGTCAAGCGGGGAGACCCAGTACTTC; cdr3_aa: CASSGSSGETQYF
d_call: TRBD2; clone_size: .; v_call: TRBV7-9; j_call: TRBJ2-5; cdr3_nt: TGTGCCAGCAGCTTAATTACCGGACTAGCGGCACCTCAGTACTTC; cdr3_aa: CASSLITGLAAPQYF
d_call: .; clone_size: .; v_call: TRBV6-2/TRBV6-3; j_call: TRBJ1-5; cdr3_nt: TGTGCCAGCAGTTACTTATCAGGTCTCAATCAGCCCCAGCATTTT; cdr3_aa: CASSYLSGLNQPQHF
d_call: .; clone_size: .; v_call: TRBV3-1/TRBV3-2; j_call: TRBJ1-2; cdr3_nt: TGTGCCAGCAGCCAAGATCCAGGGATCTATGGCTACACCTTC; cdr3_aa: CASSQDPGIYGYTF
d_call: .; clone_size: .; v_call: TRBV5-1; j_call: TRBJ1-2; cdr3_nt: TGCGCCAGCAGCTTGGGAGCAAGCCGGAGGGGCTACACCTTC; cdr3_aa: CASSLGASRRGYTF
d_call: TRBD1; clone_size: .; v_call: TRBV3-1/TRBV3-2; j_call: TRBJ1-2; cdr3_nt: TGTGCCAGCAGCGCCCGGGACAGGGGTAGCTATGGCTACACCTTC; cdr3_aa: CASSARDRGSYGYTF
d_call: TRBD1; clone_size: .; v_call: TRBV27; j_call: TRBJ1-6; cdr3_nt: TGTGCCAGCAGTTACAGGGGGCTCTATAATTCACCCCTCCACTTT; cdr3_aa: CASSYRGLYNSPLHF
d_call: TRBD2; clone_size: .; v_call: TRBV29-1; j_call: TRBJ2-1; cdr3_nt: TGCAGCGTTGAAGATTATAGCGGGGGGTCCTACAATGAGCAGTTCTTC; cdr3_aa: CSVEDYSGGSYNEQFF
d_call: .; clone_size: .; v_call: TRBV4-1; j_call: TRBJ2-3; cdr3_nt: TGCGCCAGCAGCCAAGCAGGGGCCGATACGCAGTATTTT; cdr3_aa: CASSQAGADTQYF
d_call: .; clone_size: .; v_call: TRBV9; j_call: TRBJ2-3; cdr3_nt: TGTGCCAGCAGCGTAGTCGCGGGTAGCACAGATACGCAGTATTTT; cdr3_aa: CASSVVAGSTDTQYF
d_call: TRBD2; clone_size: .; v_call: TRBV25-1; j_call: TRBJ2-1; cdr3_nt: TGTGCCAGCAGCAGGACTAGCGGGGTCATCTACAATGAGCAGTTCTTC; cdr3_aa: CASSRTSGVIYNEQFF
d_call: .; clone_size: .; v_call: TRBV7-9; j_call: TRBJ2-3; cdr3_nt: TGTGCCAGCAGCCGCCCGGGAGAAAATAGCACAGATACGCAGTATTTT; cdr3_aa: CASSRPGENSTDTQYF
d_call: .; clone_size: .; v_call: TRBV7-9; j_call: TRBJ2-2; cdr3_nt: TGTGCCAGCAGCCCGCAGATTTCGAACACCGGGGAGCTGTTTTTT; cdr3_aa: CASSPQISNTGELFF
d_call: TRBD2; clone_size: .; v_call: TRBV3-1/TRBV3-2; j_call: TRBJ2-1; cdr3_nt: TGTGCCAGCAGCCAACTTCTAGCGGGGGAAGTGTACAATGAGCAGTTCTTC; cdr3_aa: CASSQLLAGEVYNEQFF
d_call: TRBD1; clone_size: .; v_call: TRBV10-1; j_call: TRBJ1-1; cdr3_nt: TGCGCCAGCAGTGAGGCCGGACAGGGGGGGACTGAAGCTTTCTTT; cdr3_aa: CASSEAGQGGTEAFF